Detailed here is one T cell receptor beta chain. As yet, its antigen is unknown. Trimming removed 5 bases at V and 0 bases at J, with 14 bases between. The CDR3 runs to 15 residues. Germline V CDR1 and CDR2: SEHNR, FQNEAQ (reference sequence). Assay used: immunoSEQ multiplex PCR; TCRdb lists only in-frame clones, some missing. The data contain 100,000 to 150,000 clones, around nine tenths of them seen just once; the ten biggest clones take up more than 1.5%. This sample is part of a study of cytomegalovirus exposure and HLA in healthy donors. Findings of the study overall: It was found in a later analysis that first-cohort TCR clusters tended to co-occur in the approximately 130 validation repertoires. Despite most TCR sequences being rare, some public TCRs occurred in many donors. The study designated roughly 160 TCR beta chains cytomegalovirus-associated. According to reports, the classifier identified cytomegalovirus status with high specificity and sensitivity.

The sequencing input was PBMCs. The sequence came from a woman under 30 in good health and CMV-seronegative. The V call is TRBV7-9, the J call TRBJ2-7; D is unresolved. The CDR3 DNA follows: TGTGCCAGCAGCCCCAAGGAGAACCCCTCCTACGAGCAGTACTTC. It encodes CASSPKENPSYEQYF.